This T cell receptor (beta chain) was sequenced for a study of shared clonotypes between healthy human individuals. The wider study: Used for every donor were three CD4 naive, three CD4 memory, two CD8 naive and one CD8 memory plate.

Both subsets, CD45RA+ naive and CD45RA-negative memory, were split from the CD4+ cells. In the authors' workflow: With immunoSEQ giving junction-only sequences and no quality scores, filtering differed. The data were produced by immunoSEQ multiplex PCR, yet TCRdb's version contains in-frame clones alone and is incomplete. V, J and clone size derive from that table, while D and trimming were established from the DNA sequence. The table has some 1.5 million clones, 95% to 99% seen once; the top ten hold roughly 0.4%. With respect to this clone: Its antigen is not identified.

Study-level results: For sorted subsets, rarefaction showed incomplete sequencing despite large depth.

The V segment lost 3 bases and the J segment 4 bases; nucleotides outside the gene matches: 5. The germline gives CDR1 KGHSH, CDR2 LQKENI. CDR3 length: 14 residues. The source of this sequence is a man aged 25 to 45 in good health. Sequencing was done on a sample of naive CD4+ T cells sorted from blood. Subset given: CD45RA+ positively selected. This chain links TRBV18 with TRBJ1-1; TRBD1 matches at 7 bases. CDR3 residues: CASSPQGGSTEAFF. DNA of the CDR3: TGTGCCAGCTCACCCCAGGGGGGCTCCACTGAAGCTTTCTTT.